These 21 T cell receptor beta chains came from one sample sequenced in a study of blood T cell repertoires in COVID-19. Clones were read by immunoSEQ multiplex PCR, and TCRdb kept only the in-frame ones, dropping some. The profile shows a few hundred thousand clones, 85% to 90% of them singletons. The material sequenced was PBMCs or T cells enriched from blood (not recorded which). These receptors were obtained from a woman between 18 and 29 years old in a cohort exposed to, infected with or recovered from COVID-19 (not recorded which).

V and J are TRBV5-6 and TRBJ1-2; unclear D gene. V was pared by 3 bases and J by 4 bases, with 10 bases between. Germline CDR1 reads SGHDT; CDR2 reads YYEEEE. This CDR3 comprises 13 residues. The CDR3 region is CASSSGSLYGYTF. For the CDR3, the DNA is TGTGCCAGCAGCTCCGGTAGCCTCTATGGCTACACCTTC.

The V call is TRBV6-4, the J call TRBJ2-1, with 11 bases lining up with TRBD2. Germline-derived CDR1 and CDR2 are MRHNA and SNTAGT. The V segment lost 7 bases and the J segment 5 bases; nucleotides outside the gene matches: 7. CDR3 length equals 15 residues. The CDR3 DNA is TGTGCCAGCACCGCCGGGACTAGCGGACACAATGAGCAGTTCTTC. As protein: CASTAGTSGHNEQFF.

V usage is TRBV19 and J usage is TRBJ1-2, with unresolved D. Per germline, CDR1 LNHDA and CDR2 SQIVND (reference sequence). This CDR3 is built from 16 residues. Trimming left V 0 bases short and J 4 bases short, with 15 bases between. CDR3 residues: CASSIDSRNSLYGYTF. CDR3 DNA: TGTGCCAGTAGTATAGATAGCCGAAACTCCCTCTATGGCTACACCTTC.

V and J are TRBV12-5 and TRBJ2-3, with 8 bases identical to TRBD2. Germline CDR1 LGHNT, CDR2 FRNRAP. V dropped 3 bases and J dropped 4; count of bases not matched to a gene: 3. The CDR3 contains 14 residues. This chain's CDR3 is CASGFGLAADTQYF. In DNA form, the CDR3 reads TGTGCTAGTGGTTTCGGACTAGCTGCAGATACGCAGTATTTT.

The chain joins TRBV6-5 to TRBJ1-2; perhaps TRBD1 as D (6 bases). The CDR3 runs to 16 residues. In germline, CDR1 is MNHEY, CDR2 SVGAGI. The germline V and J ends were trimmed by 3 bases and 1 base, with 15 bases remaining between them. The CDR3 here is CASSYRQEFFNYGYTF. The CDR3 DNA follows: TGTGCCAGCAGTTATAGACAGGAGTTCTTTAACTATGGCTACACCTTC.

CDR3 in amino acids: CASSLEGQLNSPLHF. CDR3 sequence (DNA): TGTGCCAGCAGCTTAGAGGGACAGCTAAATTCACCCCTCCACTTT. The chain has TRBV7-9 and TRBJ1-6, with 7 positions matching TRBD1. The CDR3 covers 15 residues. Germline CDR1 SEHNR, CDR2 FQNEAQ (reference sequence). The V gene end was trimmed by 1 base and the J gene end by 7 bases; junction bases not matched to a gene: 4.

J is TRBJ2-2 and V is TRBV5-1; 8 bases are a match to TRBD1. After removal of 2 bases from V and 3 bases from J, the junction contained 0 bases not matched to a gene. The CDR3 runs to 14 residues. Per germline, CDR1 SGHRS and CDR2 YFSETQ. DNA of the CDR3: TGCGCCAGCAGCTTACAGGGGGACACCGGGGAGCTGTTTTTT. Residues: CASSLQGDTGELFF.

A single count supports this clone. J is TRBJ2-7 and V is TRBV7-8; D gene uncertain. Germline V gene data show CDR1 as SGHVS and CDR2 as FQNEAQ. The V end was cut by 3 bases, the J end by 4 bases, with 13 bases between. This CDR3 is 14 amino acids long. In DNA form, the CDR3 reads TGTGCCAGCAGCTTGCTGACAAACCATTACGAGCAGTACTTC. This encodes CASSLLTNHYEQYF.

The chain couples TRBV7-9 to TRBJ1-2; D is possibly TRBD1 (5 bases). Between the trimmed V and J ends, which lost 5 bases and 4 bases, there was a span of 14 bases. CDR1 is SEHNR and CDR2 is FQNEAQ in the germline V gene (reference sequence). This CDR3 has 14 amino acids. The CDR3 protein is CASSQGTGAYGYTF. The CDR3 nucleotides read TGTGCCAGCAGCCAAGGGACGGGAGCCTATGGCTACACCTTC.

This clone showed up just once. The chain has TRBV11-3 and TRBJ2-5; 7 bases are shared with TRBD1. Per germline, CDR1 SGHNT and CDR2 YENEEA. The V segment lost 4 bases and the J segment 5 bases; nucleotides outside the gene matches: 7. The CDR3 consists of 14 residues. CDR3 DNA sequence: TGTGCCAGCAGCTCCCGACAGGGTGGGGAGACCCAGTACTTC. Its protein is CASSSRQGGETQYF. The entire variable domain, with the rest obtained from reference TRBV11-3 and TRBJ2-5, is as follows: EAGVVQSPRYKIIEKKQPVAFWCNPISGHNTLYWYLQNLGQGPELLIRYENEEAVDDSQLPKDRFSAERLKGVDSTLKIQPAELGDSAVYLCASSSRQGGETQYFGPGTRLLVL.

CDR3 in DNA: TGCAGTGCTAGTCCTACGACTAGCTCGTCGCAGTACTTC. Translating it yields CSASPTTSSSQYF. V and J are TRBV20-1 and TRBJ2-7; 7 nucleotides line up with TRBD2. The CDR3 is 13 residues long. Trimming took 3 bases from V and 9 from J; bases not matched to a gene: 11. The germline V gene has CDR1 DFQATT and CDR2 SNEGSKA (reference sequence).

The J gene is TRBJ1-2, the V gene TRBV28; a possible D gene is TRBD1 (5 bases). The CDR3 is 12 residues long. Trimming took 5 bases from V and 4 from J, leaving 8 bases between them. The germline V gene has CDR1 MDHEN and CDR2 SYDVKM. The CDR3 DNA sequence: TGTGCCAGCAGTGACAGACCCTATGGCTACACCTTC. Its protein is CASSDRPYGYTF.

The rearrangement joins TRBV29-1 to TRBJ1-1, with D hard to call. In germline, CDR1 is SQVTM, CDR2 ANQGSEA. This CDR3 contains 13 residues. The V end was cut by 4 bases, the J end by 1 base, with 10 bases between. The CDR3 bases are TGCAGCGTTGTAGTCCCAGGGAACACTGAAGCTTTCTTT. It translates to CSVVVPGNTEAFF.

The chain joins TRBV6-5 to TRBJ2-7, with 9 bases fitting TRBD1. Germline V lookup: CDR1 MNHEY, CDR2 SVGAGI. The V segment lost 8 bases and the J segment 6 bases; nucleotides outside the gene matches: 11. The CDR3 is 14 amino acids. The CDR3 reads CASRPGQGLREQYF. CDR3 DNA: TGTGCCAGCCGGCCGGGACAGGGTCTCCGCGAGCAGTACTTC.

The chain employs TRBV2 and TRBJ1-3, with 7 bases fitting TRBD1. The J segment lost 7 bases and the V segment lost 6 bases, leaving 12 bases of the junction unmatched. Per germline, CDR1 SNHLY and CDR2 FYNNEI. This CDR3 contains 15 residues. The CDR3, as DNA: TGTGCCAGCAGAACTGACAGGGCATCCGGTAACACCATATATTTT. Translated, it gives CASRTDRASGNTIYF.

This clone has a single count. This CDR3 is CASSSRSANTEAFF. In nucleotides, the CDR3 is TGCGCCAGCAGCTCCCGCAGTGCGAACACTGAAGCTTTCTTT. The chain employs TRBV5-1 and TRBJ1-1; D not resolved. Germline V lookup: CDR1 SGHRS, CDR2 YFSETQ. The CDR3 spans 14 residues. The V end lost 3 bases, the J end lost 1 base, and 10 bases lay between the germline ends.

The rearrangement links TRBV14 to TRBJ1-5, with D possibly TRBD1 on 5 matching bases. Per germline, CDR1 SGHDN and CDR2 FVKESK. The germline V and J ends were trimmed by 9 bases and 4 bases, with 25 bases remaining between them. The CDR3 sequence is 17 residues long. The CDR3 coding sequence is TGTGCCAGAAAAGCTCCGGGGGGGATCATAGGGAATCAGCCCCAGCATTTT. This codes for CARKAPGGIIGNQPQHF.

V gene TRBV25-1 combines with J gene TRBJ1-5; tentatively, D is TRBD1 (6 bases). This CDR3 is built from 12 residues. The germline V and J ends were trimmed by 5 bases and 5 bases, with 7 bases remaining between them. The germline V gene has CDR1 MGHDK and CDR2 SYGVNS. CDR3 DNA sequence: TGTGCCAGCAGTAACAGGGATCAGCCCCAGCATTTT. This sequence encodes CASSNRDQPQHF. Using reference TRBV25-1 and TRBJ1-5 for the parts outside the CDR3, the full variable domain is EADIYQTPRYLVIGTGKKITLECSQTMGHDKMYWYQQDPGMELHLIHYSYGVNSTEKGDLSSESTVSRIRTEHFPLTLESARPSHTSQYLCASSNRDQPQHFGDGTRLSIL.

The CDR3 protein is CASSQDGTRQAPYEQYF. The CDR3 DNA sequence: TGTGCCAGCAGCCAAGATGGTACGAGACAGGCACCCTACGAGCAGTACTTC. This rearrangement joins TRBV3-1 (or the pseudogene TRBV3-2) to TRBJ2-7; TRBD1 might be the D (6 bases). In germline, CDR1 is LGHDT, CDR2 YNNKEL (reference sequence). The length of the CDR3 is 17 residues. V lost 0 bases, J lost 2 bases, and 17 bases lay in between.

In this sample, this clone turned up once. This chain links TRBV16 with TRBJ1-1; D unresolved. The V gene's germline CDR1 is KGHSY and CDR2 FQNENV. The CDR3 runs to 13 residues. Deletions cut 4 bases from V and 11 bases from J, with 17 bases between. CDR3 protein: CASSPSSIPGAFF. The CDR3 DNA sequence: TGTGCCAGCAGCCCGTCATCTATTCCGGGGGCTTTCTTT.

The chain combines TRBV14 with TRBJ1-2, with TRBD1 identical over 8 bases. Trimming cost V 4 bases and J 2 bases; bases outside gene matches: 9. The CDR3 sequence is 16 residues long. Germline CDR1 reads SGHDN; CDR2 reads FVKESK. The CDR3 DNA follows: TGTGCCAGCAGCCCCTTCGCAGGGGGCGAGAACTATGGCTACACCTTC. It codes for CASSPFAGGENYGYTF.